This TCR beta chain was documented in a study of OX40 agonist ivuxolimab in advanced cancers. The CDR3 runs 18 residues. With V trimmed by 1 base and J by 8 bases, 16 bases remained unmatched. CDR1 SGHRS and CDR2 YFSETQ come from the germline V gene. Libraries were prepared by immunoSEQ multiplex PCR; TCRdb keeps only in-frame clonotypes and omits some of them. The sample consists of roughly 68,000 clones, under 95% of them appearing once. The genes are TRBV5-1 and TRBJ2-1; 9 nucleotides line up with TRBD1. The sequencing here drew on CD4+ or CD8+ T cells sorted from blood, taken in a trial of the OX40 agonist ivuxolimab. The sequence came from an adult with an advanced solid tumor such as melanoma, head and neck, liver or kidney cancer. The CDR3 bases are TGCGCCAGCAGCTTGAATCCCCTCGGGGACAGGGTTTATCATGAGCAGTTCTTC. It yields the protein CASSLNPLGDRVYHEQFF.